This entry concerns a single TCR beta chain. Antigen unknown. The CDR3 totals 11 residues. V lost 4 bases, J lost 5 bases, and 8 bases lay in between. Germline CDR1 is SQVTM and CDR2 is ANQGSEA. Each donor was healthy, and each was a bone marrow donor. The sample originates from a study of cytomegalovirus exposure and HLA in healthy donors. Study-wide findings and caveats: No immune exposure information besides CMV serostatus was available.

Use of 60 Vbeta and 13 Jbeta primers characterized the PCR. Profiling relied on immunoSEQ multiplex PCR, and the TCRdb table lists in-frame clones only, not all of them. The profile shows under 110,000 clones, less than 85% of them singletons. Sequencing was done on a sample of PBMCs. V and J are TRBV29-1 and TRBJ1-2, with unresolved D. The TCR comes from a man between 60 and 75 years old in good health and CMV-seronegative. CDR3 DNA: TGCAGCGTTGGAGCGGCGTATGGCTACACCTTC. It yields the protein CSVGAAYGYTF.